Below, 10 T cell receptor beta chains from the same sample are listed, as sequenced in a study of T cell responses to AZD1222 COVID-19 vaccine. This table comes from immunoSEQ multiplex PCR, and its TCRdb copy is limited to in-frame clones, with some not included. Of about 150,000 clones in the sample, 75% to 90% are singletons; the top ten hold approximately 6.6%. This material consisted of peripheral blood, taken after recovery from COVID-19. All receptors derive from an adult who had recovered from COVID-19.

V and J are TRBV7-8 and TRBJ1-3; possible D gene TRBD1, 5 bases. CDR1 and CDR2 (germline): SGHVS, FQNEAQ. With 5 bases removed from V and 1 base from J, the gap between germline ends came to 9 bases. The CDR3 runs 14 residues. The CDR3 DNA is TGTGCCAGCAGCCGCAGGGCATCTGGAAACACCATATATTTT. Translating gives CASSRRASGNTIYF. The whole variable domain, remainder taken from reference TRBV7-8 and TRBJ1-3, is GAGVSQSPRYKVAKRGQDVALRCDPISGHVSLFWYQQALGQGPEFLTYFQNEAQLDKSGLPSDRFFAERPEGSVSTLKIQRTQQEDSAVYLCASSRRASGNTIYFGEGSWLTVV.

V and J are TRBV19 and TRBJ1-4; the D is unclear. Germline assignment: CDR1 LNHDA and CDR2 SQIVND (reference sequence). CDR3 size: 14 residues. V was clipped by 5 bases and J by 5 bases, with 12 bases between them. The CDR3 spells CASSSPGKNEKLFF. CDR3 bases: TGTGCCAGTAGTTCGCCGGGAAAGAATGAAAAACTGTTTTTT.

The J gene is TRBJ2-3, the V gene TRBV5-1; D unresolved. CDR3 length: 13 amino acids. CDR1 is SGHRS, CDR2 YFSETQ, per germline. Trimming cost V 0 bases and J 1 base, with 3 bases left between them. The CDR3 nucleotides read TGCGCCAGCAGCTTGGCCGGCACAGATACGCAGTATTTT. This gives the protein CASSLAGTDTQYF.

The rearrangement links TRBV2 to TRBJ2-7, with 8 bases aligning to TRBD2. This CDR3 has 14 residues. The junction had 7 bases not matched to a gene; V was cut back by 4 bases and J by 5 bases. Germline V gene sequence: CDR1 SNHLY, CDR2 FYNNEI. The CDR3 is CASSVYPGGHEQYF. In nucleotides, the CDR3 is TGTGCCAGCAGTGTTTACCCGGGAGGGCACGAGCAGTACTTC.

This chain uses TRBV5-1 with TRBJ1-4; 10 nucleotides line up with TRBD1. The CDR3 totals 14 residues. Trimming removed 4 bases from V and 6 bases from J; junction bases left unmatched: 3. Germline CDR1 is SGHRS and CDR2 is YFSETQ. The DNA of the CDR3 is TGCGCCAGCAGCCCCGGGACAGGGGATGAAAAACTGTTTTTT. It is translated as CASSPGTGDEKLFF.

This sequence joins TRBV5-6 and TRBJ1-2, with D perhaps matching TRBD1 (5 bases). Trimming took 4 bases from V and 3 from J, leaving 16 bases between them. Germline V gene data show CDR1 as SGHDT and CDR2 as YYEEEE. This CDR3 contains 15 residues. CDR3 nucleotides: TGTGCCAGCAGCGCGCAGGGTCCGATCGACTATGGCTACACCTTC. Its translation is CASSAQGPIDYGYTF.

This sequence joins TRBV7-8 and TRBJ2-7; weak D call: TRBD2 (6 bases). This CDR3 comprises 13 residues. CDR1 SGHVS and CDR2 FQNEAQ come from the germline V gene. V shed 1 base and J shed 4 bases, with 8 bases lying between them. The CDR3, as DNA: TGTGCCAGCAGCTTAGGGGGAGGATACGAGCAGTACTTC. Residues: CASSLGGGYEQYF.

This clone was counted a few times. This sequence joins TRBV2 and TRBJ1-5, with a tentative D call TRBD1 (5 bases). CDR1 and CDR2 from the germline V gene are SNHLY and FYNNEI. V was cut by 6 bases and J by 2 bases, with 11 bases left in between. The CDR3 totals 14 residues. The CDR3 reads CASSGWGGNQPQHF. The CDR3 coding sequence is TGTGCCAGCAGCGGGTGGGGCGGCAATCAGCCCCAGCATTTT.

The rearrangement uses TRBV7-2 and TRBJ1-4, with TRBD1 matching over 7 bases. This CDR3 comprises 13 residues. Trimming removed 5 bases from V and 7 bases from J; junction bases left unmatched: 4. Germline CDR1 is SGHTA and CDR2 is FQGNSA. CDR3 sequence: CASSRRQGEKLFF. CDR3 bases: TGTGCCAGCAGCCGCCGACAGGGTGAAAAACTGTTTTTT.

This sequence joins TRBV2 and TRBJ2-7; D unclear. This CDR3 region has 11 residues. CDR1 and CDR2 (germline): SNHLY, FYNNEI. Trimming stripped 6 bases from V and 7 bases from J, with 10 bases between. The CDR3 protein is CASSDRWEQYF. The CDR3 nucleotides read TGTGCCAGCAGCGACCGGTGGGAGCAGTACTTC. Full variable domain (rest looked up from reference TRBV2 and TRBJ2-7): EPEVTQTPSHQVTQMGQEVILRCVPISNHLYFYWYRQILGQKVEFLVSFYNNEISEKSEIFDDQFSVERPDGSNFTLKIRSTKLEDSAMYFCASSDRWEQYFGPGTRLTVT.